This T cell receptor beta chain emerged from a study of CD4 T cells in relation to SARS-CoV-2 and coronaviruses. Points from the study as a whole: The cross-reactivity analysis covered only spike protein, not other viral proteins.

The data were produced by immunoSEQ multiplex PCR, yet TCRdb's version contains in-frame clones alone and is incomplete. The sample lists 9,500 to 12,000 clones; roughly 81% were seen once. CD4+ T cells from unexposed donors were obtained before the COVID-19 pandemic (2011-2018). The cells were cultured for 9 to 11 days before CD4+ T cells were isolated. In regard to this clone: What it binds is not known.

Germline V gene sequence: CDR1 LNHDA, CDR2 SQIVND (reference sequence). The V gene lost 6 bases and the J gene lost 2 bases, with 20 bases spanning the gap. The length of the CDR3 is 17 residues. The sequence derives from a human donor in good health. The chain is built from TRBV19 and TRBJ2-1, with D perhaps matching TRBD2 (6 bases). Sequencing was carried out using CD4+ T cells from PBMCs, cultured in vitro. The CDR3 reads CASRRRGGEVAYNEQFF. DNA of the CDR3: TGTGCCAGTAGACGTAGGGGCGGGGAGGTCGCCTACAATGAGCAGTTCTTC.